The T cell receptor beta chain described here comes from a study of human T cells and chemical hapten exposure. Study findings and constraints: The number of TCRs above 1 in 1000 frequency did not change after DPC sensitization.

Noted time point: patch test 1, 2 weeks after DPC sensitization. Specified treatment: therapeutic diphenylcyclopropenone sensitization with weekly scalp DPC. Losses at the gene ends were 7 bases for V and 3 bases for J; bases not matched to a gene: 5. CDR1 and CDR2 from the germline V gene are MDHEN and SYDVKM. The CDR3 consists of 13 residues. One entry per CDR3 protein results from TCRdb running MiXCR on the RACE reads. The table includes approximately 110,000 distinct CDR3 sequences, roughly 11% detected once. With regard to this clonotype: Its antigen is not known.

The material sequenced was whole blood, taken in connection with sensitization to the hapten diphenylcyclopropenone (DPC). This receptor was taken from a woman aged 40 to 49 with alopecia areata. Some clones in this sample may be carry-over from other donors' samples. J is TRBJ2-5 and V is TRBV28; TRBD2 agrees at 7 bases. This CDR3 reads CASTWAGEETQYF. DNA of the CDR3: TGTGCCAGCACATGGGCGGGGGAAGAGACCCAGTACTTC. The full variable domain, in which reference TRBV28 and TRBJ2-5 provide the parts outside the CDR3, is DVKVTQSSRYLVKRTGEKVFLECVQDMDHENMFWYRQDPGLGLRLIYFSYDVKMKEKGDIPEGYSVSREKKERFSLILESASTNQTSMYLCASTWAGEETQYFGPGTRLLVL.